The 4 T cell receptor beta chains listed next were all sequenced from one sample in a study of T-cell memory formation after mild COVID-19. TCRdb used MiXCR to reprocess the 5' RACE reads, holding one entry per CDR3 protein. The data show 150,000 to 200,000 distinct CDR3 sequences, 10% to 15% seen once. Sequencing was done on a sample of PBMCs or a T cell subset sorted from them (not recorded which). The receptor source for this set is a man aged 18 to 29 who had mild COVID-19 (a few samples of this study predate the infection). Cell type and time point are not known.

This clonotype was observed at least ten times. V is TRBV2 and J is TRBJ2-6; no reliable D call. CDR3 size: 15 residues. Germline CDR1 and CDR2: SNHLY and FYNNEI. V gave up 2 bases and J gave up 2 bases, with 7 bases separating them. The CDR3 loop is CASSETRAGANVLTF. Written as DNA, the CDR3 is TGTGCCAGCAGTGAAACAAGGGCTGGGGCCAACGTCCTGACTTTC. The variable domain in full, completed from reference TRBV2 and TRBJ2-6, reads EPEVTQTPSHQVTQMGQEVILRCVPISNHLYFYWYRQILGQKVEFLVSFYNNEISEKSEIFDDQFSVERPDGSNFTLKIRSTKLEDSAMYFCASSETRAGANVLTFGAGSRLTVL.

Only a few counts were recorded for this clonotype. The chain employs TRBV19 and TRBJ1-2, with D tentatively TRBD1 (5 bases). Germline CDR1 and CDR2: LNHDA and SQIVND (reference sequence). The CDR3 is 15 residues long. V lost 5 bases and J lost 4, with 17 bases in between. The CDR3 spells CASSQQATNTYGYTF. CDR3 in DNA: TGTGCCAGTAGTCAACAGGCAACCAACACCTATGGCTACACCTTC.

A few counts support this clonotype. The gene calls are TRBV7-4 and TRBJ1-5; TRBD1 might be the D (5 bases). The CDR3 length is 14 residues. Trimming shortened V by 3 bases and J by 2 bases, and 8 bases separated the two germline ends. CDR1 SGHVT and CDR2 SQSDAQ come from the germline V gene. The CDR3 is CASSLEQGNQPQHF. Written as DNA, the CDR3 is TGTGCCAGCAGCTTGGAACAGGGCAATCAGCCCCAGCATTTT.

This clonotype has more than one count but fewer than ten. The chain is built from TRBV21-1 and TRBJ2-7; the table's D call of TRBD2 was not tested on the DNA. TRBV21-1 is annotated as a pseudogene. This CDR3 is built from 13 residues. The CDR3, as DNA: TGTGCCAGCAGGAGTGGGAGGATCTACGAGCAGTACTTC. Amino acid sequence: CASRSGRIYEQYF.